Here is one T cell receptor (beta chain) with its context. Antigen unknown. This entry comes from a study of cytomegalovirus exposure and HLA in healthy donors. Regarding the study as a whole: The availability of immune exposure information extended only to CMV serostatus. Most CMV-associated TCR beta chains appeared HLA-restricted in a later analysis.

The PCR was carried out with 60 Vbeta primers and 13 Jbeta primers. Profiling relied on immunoSEQ multiplex PCR, and the TCRdb table lists in-frame clones only, not all of them. The sample records 25,000 to 30,000 clones, about 64% being singletons. Germline V lookup: CDR1 SGHRS, CDR2 YFSETQ. This CDR3 region has 16 residues. The V end was cut by 0 bases, the J end by 0 bases, with 7 bases between. This clonotype originated in a male donor in good health and CMV-seropositive. The chain combines TRBV5-1 with TRBJ2-6, with D perhaps TRBD1 (6 bases). What was sequenced was PBMCs. The CDR3 nucleotides are TGCGCCAGCAGCTTGGCACAGGGCTCTGGGGCCAACGTCCTGACTTTC. Translating gives CASSLAQGSGANVLTF.